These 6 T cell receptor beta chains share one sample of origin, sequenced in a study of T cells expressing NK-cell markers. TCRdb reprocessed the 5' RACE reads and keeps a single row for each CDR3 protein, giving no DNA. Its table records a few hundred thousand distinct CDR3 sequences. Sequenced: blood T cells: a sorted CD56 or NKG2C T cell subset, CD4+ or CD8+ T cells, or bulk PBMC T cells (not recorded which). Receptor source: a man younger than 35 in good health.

CDR3 sequence reads: CASSLGPGLMTYEQYF. V gene TRBV7-2 combines with J gene TRBJ2-7; TCRdb gives TRBD2 as the D gene, but with no DNA this cannot be confirmed. Germline values: CDR1 SGHTA, CDR2 FQGNSA. This CDR3 comprises 16 residues.

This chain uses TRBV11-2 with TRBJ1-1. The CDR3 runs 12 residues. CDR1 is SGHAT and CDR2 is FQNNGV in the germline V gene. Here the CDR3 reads CASSLEGYGAFF.

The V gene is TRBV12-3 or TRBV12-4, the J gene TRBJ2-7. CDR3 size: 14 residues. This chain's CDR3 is CASSFVKIGYEQYF.

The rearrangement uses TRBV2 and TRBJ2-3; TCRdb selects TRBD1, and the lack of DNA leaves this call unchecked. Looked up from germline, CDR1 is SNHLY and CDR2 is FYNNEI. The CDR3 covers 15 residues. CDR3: CASSEGARGTDTQYF.

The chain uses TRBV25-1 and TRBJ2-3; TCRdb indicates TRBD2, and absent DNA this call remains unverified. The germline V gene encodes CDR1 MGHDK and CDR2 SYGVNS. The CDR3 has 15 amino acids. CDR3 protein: CASMRTSGMADTQYF. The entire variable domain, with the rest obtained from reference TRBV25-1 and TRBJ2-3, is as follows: EADIYQTPRYLVIGTGKKITLECSQTMGHDKMYWYQQDPGMELHLIHYSYGVNSTEKGDLSSESTVSRIRTEHFPLTLESARPSHTSQYLCASMRTSGMADTQYFGPGTRLTVL.

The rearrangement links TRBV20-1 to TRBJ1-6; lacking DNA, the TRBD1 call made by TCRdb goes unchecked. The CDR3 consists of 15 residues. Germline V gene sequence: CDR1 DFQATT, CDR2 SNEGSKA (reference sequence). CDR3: CSARDQGRGRSPLHF.